This TCR beta chain was profiled in a study of cytomegalovirus exposure and HLA in healthy donors. Germline V gene lookup returns CDR1 ENHRY and CDR2 SYGVKD. V lost 4 bases to trimming and J lost 0 bases, with 10 bases between them. The CDR3 consists of 15 residues. Primers for the PCR totalled 60 Vbeta and 13 Jbeta. Clones were read by immunoSEQ multiplex PCR, and TCRdb kept only the in-frame ones, dropping some. This sample carries over 95,000 clones, more than 75% of them seen once, and the ten largest clones take roughly 12%. Comment on this clone: Its specificity is unknown.

General observations from the study: CMV serostatus was the only recorded immune exposure for donors. The authors later found HLA-associated TCR beta chains more clonally expanded than equally common others. A later analysis linked fewer than 20,000 TCR beta sequences to HLA alleles at 0.05 false discovery rate.

The TCR was taken from a woman aged 40 to 50 in good health and CMV-seropositive. Source material: PBMCs. The chain employs TRBV10-3 and TRBJ1-5; a possible D gene is TRBD1 (6 bases). As DNA, the CDR3 is TGTGCCATCAGTGCGGACAGAAATAGCAATCAGCCCCAGCATTTT. Residues: CAISADRNSNQPQHF.